These T cell receptor beta chains were read from a single sample in a study of neoadjuvant anti-PD-1 for oral cavity cancer. Profiled with immunoSEQ multiplex PCR; TCRdb holds only in-frame clones, not every one. Here the sample spans 68,000 or so clones, about 85% being singletons. This specimen was PBMCs, taken after nivolumab (anti-PD-1) treatment. All receptors derive from a person aged 40 to 85 with oral cavity squamous cell carcinoma. Each CDR3 is given with its conserved first and last residue. A D gene is named only where the DNA matches it firmly. Size is omitted from some rows. Given values are once, few, many or a class for expanded clones.

>TRBV30|TRBD2|NA|TRBJ2-1
CAWGWGGEQFF
TGTGCCTGGGGCTGGGGGGGTGAGCAGTTCTTC
>TRBV10-3|NA|once|TRBJ2-3
CAISESGGAATTQYF
TGTGCCATCAGTGAGTCTGGGGGAGCTGCAACCACGCAGTATTTT
>TRBV2|NA|NA|TRBJ2-3
CASTGEGTDTQYF
TGTGCCAGCACTGGAGAGGGCACAGATACGCAGTATTTT
>TRBV6-6|NA|NA|TRBJ2-2
CASSYAVAGELFF
TGTGCCAGCAGTTACGCGGTCGCCGGGGAGCTGTTTTTT
>TRBV6-1|TRBD1|NA|TRBJ1-2
CASSATGVGYTF
TGTGCCAGCAGTGCTACAGGGGTTGGCTACACCTTC
>TRBV19|TRBD1|NA|TRBJ2-3
CASRQGGTDTQYF
TGTGCCAGTCGACAGGGGGGCACAGATACGCAGTATTTT
>TRBV5-1|NA|NA|TRBJ1-2
CASSLESGTYGYTF
TGCGCCAGCAGCTTGGAGTCCGGAACCTATGGCTACACCTTC
>TRBV10-3|TRBD1|NA|TRBJ2-7
CAISPPPGQGFYEQYF
TGTGCCATCAGCCCCCCGCCGGGACAGGGTTTCTACGAGCAGTACTTC
>TRBV6-6|TRBD1|NA|TRBJ1-2
CASTQTTGGDGYTF
TGTGCCAGCACCCAGACGACAGGGGGTGATGGCTACACCTTC
>TRBV5-1|NA|NA|TRBJ2-1
CASSLWGAGFDEQFF
TGCGCCAGCAGCTTGTGGGGGGCGGGTTTCGATGAGCAGTTCTTC
>TRBV30|NA|NA|TRBJ1-3
CAWRTAGSGNTIYF
TGTGCCTGGAGGACTGCTGGCTCTGGAAACACCATATATTTT
>TRBV30|TRBD2|NA|TRBJ2-7
CAWSVGGAVYEQYF
TGTGCCTGGAGTGTGGGAGGGGCGGTTTACGAGCAGTACTTC
>TRBV30|NA|NA|TRBJ1-2
CAWSVQGAGGYTF
TGTGCCTGGAGTGTACAAGGGGCGGGTGGCTACACCTTC
>TRBV27|TRBD2|NA|TRBJ2-1
CASSLWGGEQFF
TGTGCCAGCAGTTTATGGGGAGGGGAGCAGTTCTTC
>TRBV6-1|TRBD1|NA|TRBJ1-4
CASSEATTGGREKLFF
TGTGCCAGCAGTGAAGCAACGACAGGGGGAAGGGAAAAACTGTTTTTT
>TRBV19|NA|NA|TRBJ2-6
CASSSGQAWSGANVLTF
TGTGCCAGTAGCTCAGGACAAGCTTGGTCTGGGGCCAACGTCCTGACTTTC
>TRBV30|TRBD2|NA|TRBJ2-3
CAWRRTSGVTDTQYF
TGTGCCTGGAGAAGAACTAGCGGGGTCACAGATACGCAGTATTTT
>TRBV19|NA|once|TRBJ1-1
CASSILPSGMNTEAFF
TGTGCCAGTAGTATTTTACCGTCCGGGATGAACACTGAAGCTTTCTTT
>TRBV9|NA|NA|TRBJ2-5
CASSVGGGAQETQYF
TGTGCCAGCAGCGTAGGGGGTGGGGCTCAAGAGACCCAGTACTTC
>TRBV7-9|NA|NA|TRBJ1-1
CASSLESNTEAFF
TGTGCCAGCAGCTTGGAATCGAACACTGAAGCTTTCTTT
>TRBV6-5|TRBD2|NA|TRBJ2-7
CASASGSYEQYF
TGTGCCAGCGCTAGCGGGAGTTACGAGCAGTACTTC
>TRBV5-1|TRBD1|NA|TRBJ1-2
CASSPDRGDNYGYTF
TGCGCCAGCAGTCCGGACAGGGGTGACAACTATGGCTACACCTTC
>TRBV9|TRBD1|NA|TRBJ1-1
CASNEGGNTEAFF
TGTGCCAGCAATGAAGGGGGCAACACTGAAGCTTTCTTT
>TRBV5-1|TRBD1|NA|TRBJ1-1
CASSLGQGATEAFF
TGCGCCAGCAGCTTGGGACAGGGGGCAACTGAAGCTTTCTTT
>TRBV5-1|NA|few|TRBJ2-5
CASSRARGETQYF
TGCGCCAGCAGCCGGGCACGTGGGGAGACCCAGTACTTC
>TRBV6-1|NA|NA|TRBJ2-5
CASSELQGARETQYF
TGTGCCAGCAGTGAACTACAGGGCGCCCGGGAGACCCAGTACTTC
>TRBV6-5|NA|NA|TRBJ2-2
CASSYGVTGELFF
TGTGCCAGCAGTTACGGGGTCACCGGGGAGCTGTTTTTT
>TRBV30|TRBD2|NA|TRBJ2-1
CAWSRSRTSGSYNEQFF
TGTGCCTGGAGTAGGTCAAGGACTAGCGGTTCCTACAATGAGCAGTTCTTC
>TRBV2|TRBD1|NA|TRBJ1-5
CASSWMDRVYSNQPQHF
TGTGCCAGCAGCTGGATGGACAGGGTCTATAGCAATCAGCCCCAGCATTTT
>TRBV28|TRBD2|NA|TRBJ2-1
CASTGTSGRAANEQFF
TGTGCCAGCACCGGGACTAGCGGGAGGGCCGCGAATGAGCAGTTCTTC
>TRBV27|TRBD1|NA|TRBJ1-1
CASSLTGMANTEAFF
TGTGCCAGCAGCTTGACAGGGATGGCGAACACTGAAGCTTTCTTT
>TRBV7-9|NA|NA|TRBJ2-3
CASNLNGPDTQYF
TGTGCCAGCAACCTAAACGGCCCAGATACGCAGTATTTT
>TRBV27|NA|NA|TRBJ1-5
CASSSRGPNQPQHF
TGTGCCAGCAGTTCGAGAGGTCCCAATCAGCCCCAGCATTTT
>TRBV18|NA|NA|TRBJ2-3
CASSRQSGTDTQYF
TGTGCCAGCTCACGACAGTCCGGCACAGATACGCAGTATTTT
>TRBV7-2|NA|NA|TRBJ2-5
CASSLGAVETQYF
TGTGCCAGCAGCCTCGGGGCAGTAGAGACCCAGTACTTC
>TRBV7-3|NA|once|TRBJ2-1
CASSLRAANEQFF
TGTGCCAGCAGCTTACGAGCAGCCAATGAGCAGTTCTTC
>TRBV18|TRBD2|NA|TRBJ2-1
CASSPGWLAGAKDEQFF
TGTGCCAGCTCACCAGGTTGGCTAGCGGGAGCAAAGGATGAGCAGTTCTTC
>TRBV5-1|NA|NA|TRBJ1-2
CASSPDALGGYTF
TGCGCCAGCTCCCCGGACGCCTTGGGGGGCTACACCTTC
>TRBV10-1|NA|few|TRBJ2-4
CASSVNPRDIQYF
TGCGCCAGCAGTGTTAACCCCAGGGACATTCAGTACTTC
>TRBV7-2|NA|NA|TRBJ1-1
CASSSQTGFGTEAFF
TGTGCCAGCAGCTCCCAAACAGGGTTCGGGACTGAAGCTTTCTTT
>TRBV20-1|NA|NA|TRBJ2-1
CSALRYNEQFF
TGCAGTGCTCTACGGTACAATGAGCAGTTCTTC
>TRBV30|NA|few|TRBJ2-3
CAWSAVTDTQYF
TGTGCCTGGAGTGCCGTCACAGATACGCAGTATTTT
>TRBV9|TRBD2|NA|TRBJ2-6
CASSARTSDAGANVLTF
TGTGCCAGCAGCGCCCGGACTAGCGACGCTGGGGCCAACGTCCTGACTTTC
>TRBV7-2|TRBD2|NA|TRBJ2-7
CASSLVRLAGSYEQYF
TGTGCCAGCAGCTTAGTCCGGCTAGCGGGTAGCTACGAGCAGTACTTC
>TRBV15|NA|NA|TRBJ2-5
CATSRDSRNQETQYF
TGTGCCACCAGCAGAGACTCCAGAAATCAAGAGACCCAGTACTTC
>TRBV5-1|TRBD2|NA|TRBJ2-4
CASSPDPGGGNIQYF
TGCGCCAGCAGCCCGGACCCGGGAGGTGGAAACATTCAGTACTTC
>TRBV5-1|TRBD1|NA|TRBJ1-5
CASSLTGTVNQPQHF
TGCGCCAGCAGCTTGACCGGGACAGTCAATCAGCCCCAGCATTTT